This T cell receptor (beta chain) originates from a study of technical replicates of blood from a handful of donors. CDR1 and CDR2 (germline): MNHEY, SVGAGI. Trimming removed 6 bases from V and 5 bases from J; junction bases left unmatched: 9. CDR3 size: 15 residues. TCRdb keeps only in-frame clones here, not all; method: immunoSEQ multiplex PCR. The top ten hold around 5.2% of the sample, which has 60,000 to 65,000 clones, around 87% seen once. The sequencing input was PBMCs. This receptor was taken from a human donor in good health. Some clones in this sample may be carry-over from other donors' samples. This sequence joins TRBV6-5 and TRBJ1-4; TRBD1 matches at 7 bases. CDR3 nucleotide sequence: TGTGCCAGCAGACCCGCCGGGACAGCGAATGAAAAACTGTTTTTT. It codes for CASRPAGTANEKLFF.